Listed here are 19 T cell receptor beta chains from one sample, sequenced in a study of T cell changes during pregnancy in multiple sclerosis (dated by TCRdb to between 2018 and 2021). Receptor libraries were prepared by the immunoSEQ multiplex PCR assay. TCRdb provides this immuneACCESS table in a form limited to in-frame rearrangements. Some clones are lacking; in checked studies, under half of them reflect an unresolved V gene, and why the rest are absent is not known. For this sample the table gives about 69,000 clones, of which under 95% were detected only once. Approximately 1.5% of the sample belongs to the ten largest clones. Sequenced material: peripheral blood, taken in the third trimester of pregnancy. These receptors all come from a female donor with multiple sclerosis, enrolled in a pregnancy study.

The table lists this clone with a count of one. This chain links TRBV5-6 with TRBJ2-1, with 7 bases lining up with TRBD2. V was pared by 0 bases and J by 9 bases, with 0 bases of the junction left unmatched. This CDR3 region has 12 residues. From germline, CDR1 is SGHDT and CDR2 YYEEEE. The CDR3 spells CASSLGGGEQFF. The DNA of the CDR3 is TGTGCCAGCAGCTTGGGGGGGGGTGAGCAGTTCTTC. Drawing the rest from reference TRBV5-6 and TRBJ2-1, the complete variable domain is DAGVTQSPTHLIKTRGQQVTLRCSPKSGHDTVSWYQQALGQGPQFIFQYYEEEERQRGNFPDRFSGHQFPNYSSELNVNALLLGDSALYLCASSLGGGEQFFGPGTRLTVL.

The chain couples TRBV28 to TRBJ1-4, with D possibly matching TRBD1 (6 bases). Trimming removed 6 bases at V and 5 bases at J, with 13 bases between. The germline V gene has CDR1 MDHEN and CDR2 SYDVKM. This CDR3 region has 14 residues. The CDR3 DNA is TGTGCCAGCAGCCTAGGGGGACGAAATGAAAAACTGTTTTTT. This translates into CASSLGGRNEKLFF.

This clone was picked up a small number of times. This chain links TRBV18 with TRBJ1-2; 7 bases fit TRBD1. Germline trimming cut 3 bases from V and 2 bases from J; bases unmatched to any gene: 0. Germline V gene sequence: CDR1 KGHSH, CDR2 LQKENI. The CDR3 extends over 13 amino acids. The CDR3 nucleotides read TGTGCCAGCTCACCGGACAGGAACTATGGCTACACCTTC. Translating gives CASSPDRNYGYTF.

J is TRBJ2-1 and V is TRBV11-2; TRBD2 agrees at 9 bases. V was clipped by 1 base and J by 5 bases; unmatched bases: 3. The germline gives CDR1 SGHAT, CDR2 FQNNGV. This CDR3 is 15 amino acids long. The CDR3 nucleotides are TGTGCCAGCAGCTTAGGTAGCGGGGGCGACAATGAGCAGTTCTTC. Encoded protein: CASSLGSGGDNEQFF.

The rearrangement links TRBV7-9 to TRBJ1-2, with 10 bases lining up with TRBD1. The J segment lost 3 bases and the V segment lost 5 bases, leaving 3 bases of the junction unmatched. Germline V gene lookup returns CDR1 SEHNR and CDR2 FQNEAQ (reference sequence). The CDR3 spans 14 residues. In nucleotides, the CDR3 is TGTGCCAGCAGCCTAGGACAGGGGGACTATGGCTACACCTTC. This sequence encodes CASSLGQGDYGYTF.

The rearrangement uses TRBV28 and TRBJ1-4; D is undetermined. Trimming took 2 bases from V and 0 from J, leaving 10 bases between them. This CDR3 has 16 amino acids. The germline V gene has CDR1 MDHEN and CDR2 SYDVKM. CDR3 in amino acids: CASSLARSATNEKLFF. The CDR3 nucleotides are TGTGCCAGCAGTTTAGCGCGCAGCGCAACTAATGAAAAACTGTTTTTT.

The chain carries TRBV5-1 and TRBJ2-7; 8 bases are a match to TRBD1. In germline, CDR1 is SGHRS, CDR2 YFSETQ. Losses at the gene ends were 0 bases for V and 2 bases for J; bases not matched to a gene: 1. The CDR3 runs to 14 residues. The CDR3 DNA sequence: TGCGCCAGCAGCTTGGAACAGGGGGCCTACGAGCAGTACTTC. Translation: CASSLEQGAYEQYF.

J is TRBJ2-3 and V is TRBV6-5; D is perhaps TRBD1 (6 bases). The CDR3 runs to 14 residues. Trimming shortened V by 5 bases and J by 3 bases, and 12 bases separated the two germline ends. The germline gives CDR1 MNHEY, CDR2 SVGAGI. As DNA, the CDR3 is TGTGCCAGCAGTACAGGGCCATCGACAGATACGCAGTATTTT. It specifies CASSTGPSTDTQYF.

The V call is TRBV7-2, the J call TRBJ2-1; TRBD2 matches at 8 bases. There are 16 residues in the CDR3. Germline CDR1 and CDR2: SGHTA and FQGNSA. V lost 1 base and J lost 10; bases outside the gene matches: 12. The CDR3 reads CASSLGGGLESGEQFF. CDR3 DNA: TGTGCCAGCAGCTTAGGAGGGGGACTAGAGAGTGGCGAGCAGTTCTTC.

The chain recombines TRBV14 with TRBJ2-7, with D possibly matching TRBD1 (5 bases). The CDR3 length is 13 residues. Germline V gives CDR1 SGHDN, CDR2 FVKESK. Trimming removed 3 bases at V and 2 bases at J, with 8 bases between. The CDR3 DNA is TGTGCCAGCAGCCACAGGGATGCCTACGAGCAGTACTTC. Residues: CASSHRDAYEQYF.

The chain couples TRBV5-1 to TRBJ1-1, with unresolved D. This CDR3 comprises 14 residues. The ends were cut back, 2 bases at V and 0 bases at J, with 8 bases in the middle. Germline lookup yields CDR1 SGHRS and CDR2 YFSETQ. CDR3 residues: CASSFGRMNTEAFF. The CDR3 DNA follows: TGCGCCAGCAGCTTCGGCAGGATGAACACTGAAGCTTTCTTT.

This chain links TRBV5-6 with TRBJ2-1, with D maybe TRBD2 (7 bases). This CDR3 is 14 amino acids long. Deletions cut 2 bases from V and 9 bases from J, with 15 bases between. The germline gives CDR1 SGHDT, CDR2 YYEEEE. The CDR3 nucleotides read TGTGCCAGCAGCTTTGCTGGGGGGGCCGGTGAGCAGTTCTTC. Amino acid sequence: CASSFAGGAGEQFF.

This sequence joins TRBV5-1 and TRBJ1-2; D is unresolved. Trimming pared 2 bases from V and 8 bases from J, leaving 10 bases between. Germline-derived CDR1 and CDR2 are SGHRS and YFSETQ. CDR3 length: 12 amino acids. CDR3 sequence: CASSFNENGYTF. CDR3 bases: TGCGCCAGCAGCTTCAATGAGAACGGCTACACCTTC.

This clone was seen only a few times. The J gene is TRBJ1-5, the V gene TRBV5-5; 7 bases fit TRBD1. The CDR3 totals 16 residues. J was trimmed by 7 bases and V by 2 bases; bases with no gene match: 12. The germline V gene has CDR1 SGHKS and CDR2 YYEKEE (reference sequence). The CDR3: CASSLALTGTGQPQHF. CDR3 in DNA: TGTGCCAGCAGCTTAGCTTTGACAGGGACGGGACAGCCCCAGCATTTT.

This sequence joins TRBV27 and TRBJ2-7, with 10 bases that match TRBD1. Germline V gene sequence: CDR1 MNHEY, CDR2 SMNVEV (reference sequence). The CDR3 is 17 amino acids. The V and J ends lost 3 bases and 4 bases, in that order; junction bases with no gene match: 12. The CDR3 reads CASSLVSGQGFPYEQYF. CDR3 nucleotides: TGTGCCAGCAGTTTGGTTTCGGGACAGGGGTTTCCGTACGAGCAGTACTTC.

The chain combines TRBV6-1 with TRBJ1-2; 7 bases map to TRBD1. From germline, CDR1 is MNHNS and CDR2 SASEGT. The CDR3 extends over 13 amino acids. Losses at the gene ends were 10 bases for V and 2 bases for J; bases not matched to a gene: 7. The CDR3 sequence: CATYGTVNYGYTF. The CDR3 DNA follows: TGTGCCACCTACGGGACAGTCAACTATGGCTACACCTTC.

This clone occurred once. The J gene is TRBJ2-5, the V gene TRBV7-9, with 8 bases aligning to TRBD1. Germline V gene sequence: CDR1 SEHNR, CDR2 FQNEAQ (reference sequence). This CDR3 region has 14 residues. After removal of 4 bases from V and 2 bases from J, the junction contained 3 bases not matched to a gene. The CDR3 reads CASSWTGKQETQYF. The DNA of the CDR3 is TGTGCCAGCAGCTGGACAGGGAAGCAAGAGACCCAGTACTTC.

The rearrangement uses TRBV7-9 and TRBJ1-5; perhaps TRBD1 as D (5 bases). The ends were cut back, 4 bases at V and 7 bases at J, with 8 bases in the middle. CDR3 size: 12 residues. Germline loops: CDR1 SEHNR, CDR2 FQNEAQ (reference sequence). The CDR3 coding sequence is TGTGCCAGCAGCTCTGACAGACAGCCCCAGCATTTT. Amino acid sequence: CASSSDRQPQHF.

This clone was seen only once. The chain joins TRBV30 to TRBJ2-3; the match to TRBD2 covers 10 bases. The V and J ends lost 2 bases and 4 bases, in that order; junction bases with no gene match: 6. The CDR3 is 15 amino acids. The germline V gene has CDR1 GTSNPN and CDR2 SVGIG (reference sequence). CDR3 nucleotides: TGTGCCTGGAGTCCCCTGGGACTAGCGTCAGATACGCAGTATTTT. It is translated as CAWSPLGLASDTQYF.